These 30 T cell receptor beta chains originate from one sample sequenced in a study of read filtering for tumor transcriptome and immune sequencing. From roughly 0.4 ug of RNA, a library with molecular barcoded alpha/delta and beta/gamma adaptors was made. TCRdb re-analysed the reads in MiXCR, keeping a single row per CDR3 protein. The data show approximately 59,000 distinct CDR3 sequences, more than 9% seen once. The sample comprised a population of CD138-negative cells sorted from bone marrow. These receptors were obtained from a donor at least 40 years old with multiple myeloma.

This clonotype showed up many times. The V and J genes are TRBV7-9 and TRBJ2-3; unclear D gene. The CDR3 consists of 18 residues. Germline CDR1 SEHNR, CDR2 FQNEAQ (reference sequence). V lost 5 bases and J lost 1, with 22 bases in between. Written as DNA, the CDR3 is TGTGCCAGCAGCCGCCTCAGTGCGGCACCCGTTGGCACAGATACGCAGTATTTT. Translated, it gives CASSRLSAAPVGTDTQYF.

This clonotype occurred many times. The chain joins TRBV7-8 to TRBJ1-5; the D is unclear. Trimming took off 2 bases at V and 4 bases at J, with 9 bases between the two ends. Germline CDR1 reads SGHVS; CDR2 reads FQNEAQ. This CDR3 is built from 14 residues. The CDR3 coding sequence is TGTGCCAGCAGCTTATTACACGGAAATCAGCCCCAGCATTTT. Translating gives CASSLLHGNQPQHF.

The sample holds many counts of this clonotype. J is TRBJ1-2 and V is TRBV28; no firm D call. Germline V lookup: CDR1 MDHEN, CDR2 SYDVKM. V was cut by 4 bases and J by 3 bases, with 15 bases left in between. The CDR3 extends over 15 amino acids. The CDR3 region is CASSSTRLSDYGYTF. The CDR3 DNA follows: TGTGCCAGCAGTTCCACCCGACTGTCCGACTATGGCTACACCTTC.

At least ten counts were recorded for this clonotype. The CDR3 reads CASSYSKGLDSEAFF. The CDR3 DNA reads as TGTGCCAGCAGTTACTCGAAGGGCTTGGACTCTGAAGCTTTCTTT. This chain connects TRBV6-5 to TRBJ1-1; D is unresolved. V was pared by 0 bases and J by 6 bases, with 14 bases between. The CDR3 contains 15 residues. Germline values: CDR1 MNHEY, CDR2 SVGAGI.

The sample holds many counts of this clonotype. The rearrangement joins TRBV6-5 to TRBJ1-2; the match to TRBD1 covers 7 bases. After removal of 2 bases from V and 5 bases from J, the junction contained 8 bases not matched to a gene. Germline-derived CDR1 and CDR2 are MNHEY and SVGAGI. The CDR3 has 15 amino acids. The CDR3 DNA sequence: TGTGCCAGCAGTTACGCCGGGACAGCAAGATATGGCTACACCTTC. Protein sequence: CASSYAGTARYGYTF.

The sample holds many counts of this clonotype. The J gene is TRBJ1-1, the V gene TRBV7-8; D possibly corresponds to TRBD1 (5 bases). Germline CDR1 reads SGHVS; CDR2 reads FQNEAQ. The CDR3 consists of 17 residues. The V gene lost 5 bases and the J gene lost 5 bases, with 24 bases spanning the gap. The CDR3 loop is CASSARDRGNIWTEAFF. CDR3 bases: TGTGCCAGCAGCGCAAGGGATAGGGGAAATATTTGGACTGAAGCTTTCTTT.

The rearrangement joins TRBV7-9 to TRBJ2-4; D may be TRBD1 or TRBD2 (5 bases each). Germline values: CDR1 SEHNR, CDR2 FQNEAQ (reference sequence). The CDR3 length is 17 residues. Trimming shortened V by 1 base and J by 0 bases, and 13 bases separated the two germline ends. As DNA, the CDR3 is TGTGCCAGCAGCTTAGTCAGGGACGGGATAGCCAAAAACATTCAGTACTTC. Translation gives CASSLVRDGIAKNIQYF.

This clonotype has a count of ten or more. This sequence joins TRBV4-1 and TRBJ2-2; 10 nucleotides line up with TRBD2. Unmatched junction bases numbered 19, after V lost 1 base and J lost 5 bases. The CDR3 contains 21 residues. Germline CDR1 MGHRA, CDR2 YSYEKL. The chain's CDR3 is CASSQAFFRASGGRWTGELFF. The CDR3 bases are TGCGCCAGCAGCCAAGCTTTTTTTAGGGCTAGCGGGGGCCGATGGACCGGGGAGCTGTTTTTT.

Details on this clonotype: One end of the junction is discordant with germline, which a read error may explain. V and J are TRBV9 and TRBJ2-1; D is unresolved. CDR3 length equals 13 residues. Germline V gene data show CDR1 as SGDLS and CDR2 as YYNGEE. The DNA of the CDR3 is TGTGCCAGCAGCGTAGCAGCCTACGATGAGCAGTTCTTC. It specifies CASSVAAYDEQFF.

This clonotype was detected ten times or more. The chain uses TRBV12-3 or TRBV12-4 and TRBJ1-5; 7 bases align to TRBD1. The CDR3 contains 15 residues. The J segment lost 3 bases and the V segment lost 7 bases, leaving 9 bases of the junction unmatched. The CDR3 DNA sequence: TGTGCCAGCACCATGAGGGGGCGGCTCAATCAGCCCCAGCATTTT. Amino acid sequence: CASTMRGRLNQPQHF.

This clonotype has a count of ten or more. The rearrangement joins TRBV30 to TRBJ2-7; TRBD2 might be the D (6 bases). This CDR3 region has 14 residues. The V gene's germline CDR1 is GTSNPN and CDR2 SVGIG (reference sequence). V was trimmed by 2 bases and J by 3 bases, leaving 14 bases between them. This CDR3 is CAWSPGGLLYEQYF. DNA for the CDR3: TGTGCCTGGAGTCCTGGCGGACTACTCTACGAGCAGTACTTC.

Of note for this clonotype: This may come from a read error, since a much larger clone is one base off. V is TRBV5-1 and J is TRBJ2-6; D may be TRBD2 (6 bases). Per germline, CDR1 SGHRS and CDR2 YFSETQ. The CDR3 runs to 17 residues. This chain's CDR3 is CASNLAQGGTGANVLTF. The CDR3 DNA reads TGCGCCAGCAACTTGGCCCAGGGAGGCACTGGGGCCAACGTCCTGACTTTC.

This clonotype was seen a handful of times. It may be a read error: a sequence one base away is much more abundant. In DNA, the CDR3 is TGTGCCAGCAGCCAAGATGGGGCGAACACTGAAGCTTTCTTT. Amino acid sequence: CASSQDGANTEAFF. This chain links TRBV3-1 with TRBJ1-1, with D perhaps TRBD1 (5 bases). V was clipped by 0 bases and J by 1 base, with 6 bases between them. This CDR3 is 14 amino acids long. The V gene's germline CDR1 is LGHDT and CDR2 YNNKEL (reference sequence).

This clonotype came up many times. CDR3 DNA sequence: TGTGCCAGCAGCTTCCAATCTGGGGCCAACGTCCTGACTTTC. Protein product: CASSFQSGANVLTF. V and J are TRBV11-1 and TRBJ2-6; D gene uncertain. The CDR3 consists of 14 residues. Germline loops: CDR1 SGHAT, CDR2 FQDESV (reference sequence). V was trimmed by 3 bases and J by 1 base, leaving 4 bases between them. Combining the CDR3 with reference TRBV11-1 and TRBJ2-6 gives the whole variable domain EAEVAQSPRYKITEKSQAVAFWCDPISGHATLYWYRQILGQGPELLVQFQDESVVDDSQLPKDRFSAERLKGVDSTLKIQPAELGDSAMYLCASSFQSGANVLTFGAGSRLTVL.

This clonotype has ten or more counts. The V gene is TRBV28, the J gene TRBJ1-5; unclear D gene. CDR3 size: 17 residues. Looked up from germline, CDR1 is MDHEN and CDR2 is SYDVKM. V was shortened by 5 bases and J by 0 bases, with 17 bases between the two germline ends. The CDR3 region has the DNA TGTGCCAGCAGTACGACTAGAACATCCCTTAGCAATCAGCCCCAGCATTTT. This codes for CASSTTRTSLSNQPQHF.

This clonotype was seen repeatedly, ten times or more. The CDR3 loop reads CASSLSGPSYNEQFF. The CDR3 DNA follows: TGTGCCAGCAGTTTATCGGGGCCCTCCTACAATGAGCAGTTCTTC. The chain couples TRBV28 to TRBJ2-1, with D possibly called TRBD1 or TRBD2 (5 bases each). There are 15 residues in the CDR3. Germline V lookup: CDR1 MDHEN, CDR2 SYDVKM. V was shortened by 1 base and J by 0 bases, with 7 bases between the two germline ends. The full variable domain, with the rest looked up from reference TRBV28 and TRBJ2-1, is DVKVTQSSRYLVKRTGEKVFLECVQDMDHENMFWYRQDPGLGLRLIYFSYDVKMKEKGDIPEGYSVSREKKERFSLILESASTNQTSMYLCASSLSGPSYNEQFFGPGTRLTVL.

V gene TRBV20-1 combines with J gene TRBJ2-1; no clear D gene. The CDR3 has 14 amino acids. The germline V gene encodes CDR1 DFQATT and CDR2 SNEGSKA (reference sequence). The germline V and J ends were trimmed by 4 bases and 6 bases, with 16 bases remaining between them. The CDR3 here is CSATLGPRANEQFF. The CDR3 DNA sequence: TGCAGTGCTACGCTAGGGCCCCGAGCCAATGAGCAGTTCTTC.

This clonotype was detected ten times or more. One end of the junction fails to match germline, which may point to a read error. The chain has TRBV5-6 and TRBJ2-1, with D possibly matching TRBD1 (5 bases). The CDR3 is 17 amino acids. CDR1 and CDR2 (germline): SGHDT, YYEEEE. The CDR3 DNA is TGTGCCAGCAGCTTGCGAATTGCGAGGTATTCGGACAATGAGCAGTTCTTT. Translated: CASSLRIARYSDNEQFF.

This clonotype has ten or more counts. V gene TRBV29-1 combines with J gene TRBJ2-7; 7 nucleotides agree with TRBD2. The CDR3 length is 12 residues. Germline V gene data show CDR1 as SQVTM and CDR2 as ANQGSEA. Trimming cost V 8 bases and J 7 bases; bases outside gene matches: 11. CDR3 nucleotides: TGCAGCCCGGCGCAGCGGGACGGGGAGCAGTACTTC. Amino acids: CSPAQRDGEQYF.

This clonotype has a single count. This could be a read error, since a much larger clone is one nucleotide away. This chain links TRBV6-5 with TRBJ1-1; D not resolved. The V gene's germline CDR1 is MNHEY and CDR2 SVGAGI. The length of the CDR3 is 12 residues. Here the CDR3 reads CASRQLNTVAFF. In nucleotides, the CDR3 is TGTGCCAGCAGACAGCTGAACACTGTAGCTTTCTTT.

The table lists this clonotype with many counts. The genes are TRBV11-2 and TRBJ2-5; 7 nucleotides match TRBD1. This CDR3 contains 15 residues. The V segment lost 5 bases and the J segment 2 bases; nucleotides outside the gene matches: 8. From germline, CDR1 is SGHAT and CDR2 FQNNGV. The CDR3 DNA reads as TGTGCCAGCAGCCCTAGGGGGACAGCGCAAGAGACCCAGTACTTC. Encoded protein: CASSPRGTAQETQYF.

This clonotype was picked up many times. The genes are TRBV24-1 and TRBJ2-6; D may match TRBD1 or TRBD2 (5 bases each). Trimming shortened V by 1 base and J by 0 bases, and 12 bases separated the two germline ends. The CDR3 length is 18 residues. Per the germline V gene, CDR1 is KGHDR and CDR2 is SFDVKD. This CDR3 reads CATSDFGPGTSGANVLTF. The CDR3 DNA is TGTGCCACCAGTGATTTTGGTCCAGGGACCTCTGGGGCCAACGTCCTGACTTTC.

This clonotype was detected ten times or more. The V and J genes are TRBV6-1 and TRBJ2-1; D is ambiguous. The CDR3 sequence is 12 residues long. Germline V gene lookup returns CDR1 MNHNS and CDR2 SASEGT. Trimming removed 6 bases from V and 7 bases from J, with 10 bases in between. The chain's CDR3 is CASRSPVNEQFF. Written as DNA, the CDR3 is TGTGCCAGCAGGAGCCCCGTGAATGAGCAGTTCTTC.

This clonotype has at least ten counts. The CDR3 here is CASSVPPAGPSTDTQYF. In nucleotides, the CDR3 is TGTGCCAGCAGCGTACCACCGGCGGGCCCTAGCACAGATACGCAGTATTTT. The chain is built from TRBV9 and TRBJ2-3, with a possible D match to TRBD2 (5 bases). The length of the CDR3 is 17 residues. Trimming removed 1 base at V and 0 bases at J, with 15 bases between. Germline lookup yields CDR1 SGDLS and CDR2 YYNGEE.

This clonotype was seen ten or more times. The germline gene is not matched at one end of the junction; a read error may be the cause. This rearrangement joins TRBV12-3 or TRBV12-4 to TRBJ2-7; possible D gene TRBD1, 5 bases. The CDR3 is 14 amino acids. The CDR3 DNA sequence: TGTGCCAGCAGTTCCCAAGGGGTGGTCTACGAGCAGTACTTT. It translates to CASSSQGVVYEQYF.

At least ten counts were recorded for this clonotype. The CDR3 protein is CASSLAGGPDRETQYF. CDR3 nucleotide sequence: TGTGCCAGCAGCTTAGCGGGGGGGCCCGATCGAGAGACCCAGTACTTC. The chain employs TRBV7-3 and TRBJ2-5; 9 bases align to TRBD2. Germline CDR1 SGHTA, CDR2 FQGTGA. V trimming: 2 bases; J trimming: 4 bases; junction bases outside the gene matches: 8. The CDR3 sequence is 16 residues long.

A word on this clonotype: This sequence may be a read error, since a much larger clone differs from it by one base. Without the conserved terminal phenylalanine or tryptophan, this CDR3 likely stems from a read error. The J gene is TRBJ2-7, the V gene TRBV10-3; TRBD1 aligns across 9 bases. V shed 10 bases and J 2 bases; nucleotides not matched to a gene: 9. This CDR3 comprises 14 residues. The germline V gene encodes CDR1 ENHRY and CDR2 SYGVKD. The CDR3 DNA is TGTGCCACCATTGCGGGACAGGGTACCTACGAGCAGTACTTA. It is translated as CATIAGQGTYEQYL.

Many counts were recorded for this clonotype. CDR3 loop: CASIPDRDTEAFF. The CDR3 DNA reads TGTGCCAGCATTCCGGACAGGGACACTGAAGCTTTCTTT. This rearrangement joins TRBV28 to TRBJ1-1, with 8 bases fitting TRBD1. Per the germline V gene, CDR1 is MDHEN and CDR2 is SYDVKM. V dropped 7 bases and J dropped 3; count of bases not matched to a gene: 4. The CDR3 totals 13 residues.

This clonotype was seen many times. V and J are TRBV4-1 and TRBJ2-6, with D uncertain. CDR1 is MGHRA and CDR2 is YSYEKL in the germline V gene. Trimming cost V 3 bases and J 4 bases, with 7 bases left between them. The CDR3 is made up of 14 amino acids. The CDR3 sequence is CASSHPPGANVLTF. The DNA of the CDR3 is TGCGCCAGCAGCCACCCCCCGGGGGCCAACGTCCTGACTTTC.

This clonotype came up many times. V is TRBV5-6 and J is TRBJ2-1, with TRBD1 identical over 7 bases. The CDR3 has 16 residues. The ends lost 4 bases at V and 4 bases at J; junction bases unmatched: 11. The V gene's germline CDR1 is SGHDT and CDR2 YYEEEE. CDR3 nucleotides: TGTGCCAGCAGCGTGGAGAGGGGGCTATTGTACAATGAGCAGTTCTTC. Amino acids: CASSVERGLLYNEQFF.